This TCR beta chain came from a study of shared clonotypes between healthy human individuals. Concerning this clone: What it binds is not known.

Some clones are missing from TCRdb's copy, which holds only in-frame ones; the method was immunoSEQ multiplex PCR. This sample has millions of clones, with roughly 91% found just once. Study conclusions and caveats: Naive CD4 clonotype sharing across several donors was 4% to 5.5%. Compared with memory subsets, naive subsets generally had larger estimated richness.

CD45RO-negative, CCR7-selected cells formed the naive CD8 fraction, which excluded terminally differentiated effector memory CD45RA+ cells. Germline assignment: CDR1 MNHEY and CDR2 SMNVEV (reference sequence). V dropped 3 bases and J dropped 2; count of bases not matched to a gene: 7. The CDR3 runs to 17 residues. The sample was naive CD8+ T cells from PBMCs. V gene TRBV27 combines with J gene TRBJ2-3; 11 bases map to TRBD2. The receptor was derived from a man between 18 and 35 years old in good health. Some clones in this sample may be carry-over from other donors' samples. CDR3 sequence: CASSFSSSGRATDTQYF. Written as DNA, the CDR3 is TGTGCCAGCAGTTTTTCCAGTAGCGGGAGGGCCACAGATACGCAGTATTTT.